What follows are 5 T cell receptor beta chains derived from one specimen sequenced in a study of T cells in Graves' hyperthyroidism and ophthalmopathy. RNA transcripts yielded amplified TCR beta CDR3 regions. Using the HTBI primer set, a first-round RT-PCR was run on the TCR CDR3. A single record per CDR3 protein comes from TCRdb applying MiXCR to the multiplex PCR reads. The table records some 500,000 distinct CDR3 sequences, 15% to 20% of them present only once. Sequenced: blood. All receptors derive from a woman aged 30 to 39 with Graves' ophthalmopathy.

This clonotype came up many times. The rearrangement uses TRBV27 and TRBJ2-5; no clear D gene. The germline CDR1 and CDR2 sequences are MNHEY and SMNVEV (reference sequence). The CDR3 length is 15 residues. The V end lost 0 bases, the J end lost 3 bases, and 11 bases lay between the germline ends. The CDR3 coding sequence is TGTGCCAGCAGTTTATCATCGGCCCAGAAAGAGACCCAGTACTTC. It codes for CASSLSSAQKETQYF.

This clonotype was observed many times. CDR3 sequence: CASSTTTRTAKDQPQHF. The CDR3 DNA is TGTGCCAGCAGTACGACAACTAGGACAGCGAAGGATCAGCCCCAGCATTTT. The chain joins TRBV28 to TRBJ1-5; maybe TRBD1 (6 bases). The CDR3 contains 17 residues. Germline loops: CDR1 MDHEN, CDR2 SYDVKM. Trimming cost V 5 bases and J 5 bases, with 22 bases left between them. The entire variable domain, with the rest obtained from reference TRBV28 and TRBJ1-5, is as follows: DVKVTQSSRYLVKRTGEKVFLECVQDMDHENMFWYRQDPGLGLRLIYFSYDVKMKEKGDIPEGYSVSREKKERFSLILESASTNQTSMYLCASSTTTRTAKDQPQHFGDGTRLSIL.

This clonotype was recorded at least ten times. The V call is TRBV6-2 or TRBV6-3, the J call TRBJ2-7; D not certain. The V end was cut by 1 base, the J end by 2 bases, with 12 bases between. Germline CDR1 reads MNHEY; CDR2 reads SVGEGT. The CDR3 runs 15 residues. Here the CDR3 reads CASSYYLGLTYEQYF. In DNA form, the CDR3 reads TGTGCCAGCAGTTACTATTTGGGCCTAACCTACGAGCAGTACTTC.

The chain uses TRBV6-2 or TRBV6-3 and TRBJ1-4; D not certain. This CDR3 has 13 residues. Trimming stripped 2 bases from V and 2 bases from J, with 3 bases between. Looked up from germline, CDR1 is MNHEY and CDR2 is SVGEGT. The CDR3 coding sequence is TGTGCCAGCAGTTACGGGACTAATGAAAAACTGTTTTTT. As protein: CASSYGTNEKLFF.

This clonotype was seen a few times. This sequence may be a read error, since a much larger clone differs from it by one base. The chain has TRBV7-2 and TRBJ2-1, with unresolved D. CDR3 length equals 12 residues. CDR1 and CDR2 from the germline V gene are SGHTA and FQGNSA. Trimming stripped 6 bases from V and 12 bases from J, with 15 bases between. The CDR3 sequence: CASSTAILGQFF. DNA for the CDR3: TGTGCCAGCAGTACGGCAATATTAGGGCAGTTCTTC.